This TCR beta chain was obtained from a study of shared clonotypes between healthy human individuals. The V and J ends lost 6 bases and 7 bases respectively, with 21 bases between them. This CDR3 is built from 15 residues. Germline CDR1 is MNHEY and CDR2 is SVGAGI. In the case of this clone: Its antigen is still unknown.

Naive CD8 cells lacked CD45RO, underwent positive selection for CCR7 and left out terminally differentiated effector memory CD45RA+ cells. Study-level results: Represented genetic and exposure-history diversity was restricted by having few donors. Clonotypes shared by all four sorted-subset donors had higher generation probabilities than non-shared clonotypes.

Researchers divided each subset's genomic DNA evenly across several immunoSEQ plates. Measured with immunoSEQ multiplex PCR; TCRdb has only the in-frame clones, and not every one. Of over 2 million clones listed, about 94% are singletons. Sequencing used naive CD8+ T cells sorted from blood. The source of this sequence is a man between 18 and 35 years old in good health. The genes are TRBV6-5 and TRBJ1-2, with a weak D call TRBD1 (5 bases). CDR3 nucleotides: TGTGCCAGCAGCGAAACCGGGGGTTCAGCGTTTGGCTACACCTTC. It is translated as CASSETGGSAFGYTF.